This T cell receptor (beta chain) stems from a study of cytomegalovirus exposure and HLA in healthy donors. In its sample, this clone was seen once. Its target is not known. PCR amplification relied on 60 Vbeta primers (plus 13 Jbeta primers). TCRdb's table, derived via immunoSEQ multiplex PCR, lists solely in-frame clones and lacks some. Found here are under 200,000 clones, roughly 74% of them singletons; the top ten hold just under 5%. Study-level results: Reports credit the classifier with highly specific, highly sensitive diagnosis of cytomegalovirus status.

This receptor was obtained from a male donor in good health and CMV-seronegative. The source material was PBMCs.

CDR3 DNA sequence: TGTGCCAGCAGTGACGAGGCCTTCTATGGCTACACCTTC. Its protein product is CASSDEAFYGYTF. The V gene is TRBV6-1, the J gene TRBJ1-2; D is unresolved. The CDR3 length is 13 residues. Germline values: CDR1 MNHNS, CDR2 SASEGT. Trimming cost V 3 bases and J 4 bases, with 9 bases left between them.